These 9 T cell receptor beta chains were sequenced from one sample in a study of long-term antiretroviral therapy in people with HIV. Survey level was the resolution at which the v3.0 immunoSEQ assay ran. The method was immunoSEQ multiplex PCR; TCRdb's version includes in-frame clones alone and lacks a portion of them. Of around 38,000 clones listed, roughly 93% are singletons. Material: unsorted PBMCs, obtained almost 9.5 years after starting antiretroviral therapy. The receptors originated from a man aged 30 to 45 with HIV.

V gene TRBV10-3 combines with J gene TRBJ2-2, with 8 bases lining up with TRBD1. The J segment lost 7 bases and the V segment lost 0 bases, leaving 7 bases of the junction unmatched. The CDR3 extends over 16 amino acids. The germline V gene encodes CDR1 ENHRY and CDR2 SYGVKD. CDR3 nucleotide sequence: TGTGCCATCAGTGAGTCGACTACAGGGGGTGGCGGGGAGCTGTTTTTT. It specifies CAISESTTGGGGELFF.

The rearrangement links TRBV7-3 to TRBJ2-2; perhaps TRBD1 as D (5 bases). CDR1 is SGHTA and CDR2 is FQGTGA in the germline V gene. CDR3 size: 15 residues. Trimming took off 1 base at V and 1 base at J, with 7 bases between the two ends. The DNA of the CDR3 is TGTGCCAGCAGCTTAATGGGGCAGAACACCGGGGAGCTGTTTTTT. Its translation: CASSLMGQNTGELFF.

The V gene is TRBV2, the J gene TRBJ2-1; 10 bases are shared with TRBD2. The J segment lost 5 bases and the V segment lost 6 bases, leaving 7 bases of the junction unmatched. The germline V gene encodes CDR1 SNHLY and CDR2 FYNNEI. This CDR3 comprises 15 residues. Written as DNA, the CDR3 is TGTGCCAGCAGCCCCCTAGCGGGGGCCAACAATGAGCAGTTCTTC. This gives the protein CASSPLAGANNEQFF.

This clone was seen just once. The CDR3 DNA reads TGTGCCATCTCACCCGGGAGTGAGGAGACCCAGTACTTC. This translates into CAISPGSEETQYF. The chain joins TRBV10-3 to TRBJ2-5; a possible D gene is TRBD2 (6 bases). Germline V lookup: CDR1 ENHRY, CDR2 SYGVKD. V was pared by 8 bases and J by 5 bases, with 15 bases between. The CDR3 consists of 13 residues.

CDR3 region: CASSEEVGGKDEQFF. For the CDR3, the DNA is TGTGCCAGCAGTGAAGAAGTAGGCGGTAAGGATGAGCAGTTCTTC. This chain uses TRBV6-1 with TRBJ2-1; D remains unclear. CDR1 and CDR2 (germline): MNHNS, SASEGT. The ends were cut back, 1 base at V and 8 bases at J, with 15 bases in the middle. The CDR3 is made up of 15 amino acids.

The chain recombines TRBV19 with TRBJ1-5; TRBD1 might be the D (5 bases). The germline V and J ends were trimmed by 9 bases and 0 bases, with 15 bases remaining between them. The CDR3 covers 15 residues. Germline V gives CDR1 LNHDA, CDR2 SQIVND (reference sequence). This CDR3 is CASTIMGHSNQPQHF. CDR3 nucleotide sequence: TGTGCCAGCACCATCATGGGGCATAGCAATCAGCCCCAGCATTTT.

This chain joins TRBV27 and TRBJ1-2; D ambiguous. Trimming shortened V by 3 bases and J by 4 bases, and 21 bases separated the two germline ends. Germline V gene data show CDR1 as MNHEY and CDR2 as SMNVEV (reference sequence). The CDR3 covers 17 residues. The CDR3 DNA is TGTGCCAGCAGTTTGAGGTGGGGTCCTGGGGAATTCTATGGCTACACCTTC. Its translation is CASSLRWGPGEFYGYTF.

The chain has TRBV7-2 and TRBJ2-3, with D unresolved. The germline V gene has CDR1 SGHTA and CDR2 FQGNSA. The CDR3 consists of 13 residues. V gave up 1 base and J gave up 4 bases, with 6 bases separating them. The CDR3 sequence is CASSLGGPDTQYF. Here the CDR3 DNA reads TGTGCCAGCAGCTTAGGAGGTCCAGATACGCAGTATTTT.

The chain uses TRBV6-1 and TRBJ2-3; 9 nucleotides match TRBD1. Looked up from germline, CDR1 is MNHNS and CDR2 is SASEGT. The CDR3 length is 14 residues. V lost 8 bases to trimming and J lost 1 base; unmatched junction nucleotides: 4. The CDR3 loop reads CASSRDRGTDTQYF. In DNA form, the CDR3 reads TGTGCCAGCTCCCGGGACAGGGGCACAGATACGCAGTATTTT.